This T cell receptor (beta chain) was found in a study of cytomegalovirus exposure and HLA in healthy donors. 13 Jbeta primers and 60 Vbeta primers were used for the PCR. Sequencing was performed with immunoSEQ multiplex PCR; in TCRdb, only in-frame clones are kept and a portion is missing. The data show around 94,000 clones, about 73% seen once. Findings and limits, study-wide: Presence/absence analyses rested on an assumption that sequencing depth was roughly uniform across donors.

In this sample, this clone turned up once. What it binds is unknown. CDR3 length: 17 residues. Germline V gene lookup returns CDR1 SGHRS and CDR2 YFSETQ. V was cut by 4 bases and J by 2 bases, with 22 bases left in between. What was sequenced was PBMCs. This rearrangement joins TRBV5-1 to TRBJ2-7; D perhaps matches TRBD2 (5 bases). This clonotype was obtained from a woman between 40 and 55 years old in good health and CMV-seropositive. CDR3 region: CASSPVGIGRPTYEQYF. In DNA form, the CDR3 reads TGCGCCAGCAGCCCCGTCGGGATTGGGAGACCCACCTACGAGCAGTACTTC.